The T cell receptor (beta chain) under discussion was sequenced for a study of T cell repertoires in cytomegalovirus infection. Study findings and constraints: Ex vivo responses were dominated by HLA-C-restricted CMV-specific TCR beta clonotypes.

MiXCR was run by TCRdb on the reads, yielding one entry per CDR3 protein. The sample has about 920,000 distinct CDR3 sequences; 25% to 40% are singletons. On this clonotype itself: Its target is not known.

Germline V lookup: CDR1 LNHDA, CDR2 SQIVND (reference sequence). The CDR3 has 14 residues. Trimming removed 1 base at V and 3 bases at J, with 7 bases between. The sequence was obtained from a human donor in good health (CMV status not recorded). Some clones in this sample may be carry-over from other donors' samples. The J gene is TRBJ1-5, the V gene TRBV19, with D possibly being TRBD1 (5 bases). This sample comprised cultured CD8+ T cells from PBMCs, obtained from culture after CMV antigen stimulation. CDR3 DNA: TGTGCCAGTAGTATAGTGACAGTCAATCAGCCCCAGCATTTT. Translating it yields CASSIVTVNQPQHF. The variable domain in full, completed from reference TRBV19 and TRBJ1-5, reads DGGITQSPKYLFRKEGQNVTLSCEQNLNHDAMYWYRQDPGQGLRLIYYSQIVNDFQKGDIAEGYSVSREKKESFPLTVTSAQKNPTAFYLCASSIVTVNQPQHFGDGTRLSIL.